This TCR beta chain was recorded in a study of neurological immune-mediated disorders. Study-wide points: Patients with HTLV-1-associated myelopathy showed the most TCR clonal expansion. Those with multiple sclerosis showed the least, falling below healthy controls. None of the CDR3 amino acid sequences in expanded clones turned up in more than one subject, which points to private repertoires in all groups.

As for time point: technical triplicate 1. From 2 million PBMCs stored at -80 C, the unsorted libraries were generated. CDR3 size: 13 residues. Germline CDR1 SGHNT, CDR2 YENEEA. Trimming left V 3 bases short and J 1 base short, with 4 bases between. The making of cDNA relied on 5'RACE with 10-nucleotide random UMIs. TCRdb reanalysed the 5' RACE reads using MiXCR and keeps one entry per CDR3 protein. The top ten hold approximately 4% of the sample, which has 30,000 to 40,000 distinct CDR3 sequences, over 8.5% seen once. By sample fraction, this clonotype is medium-sized. No antigen is known for it. This sequence originates from a man in his sixties with HTLV-1-associated myelopathy (HAM/TSP). The rearrangement uses TRBV11-3 and TRBJ1-5, with D uncertain. The sequenced sample was PBMCs. The CDR3 bases are TGTGCCAGCAGCTTGGAGAGCAATCAGCCCCAGCATTTT. It translates to CASSLESNQPQHF.